Below, one T cell receptor beta chain is given with its context. Produced via immunoSEQ multiplex PCR; TCRdb's table is partial and in-frame only. The profile shows roughly 120,000 clones, more than 65% of them singletons. Germline CDR1 MDHEN, CDR2 SYDVKM. V lost 3 bases to trimming and J lost 0 bases, with 9 bases between them. The CDR3 extends over 15 amino acids. This specimen belongs to a study of T cell responses to AZD1222 COVID-19 vaccine. Here the sequenced sample was peripheral blood, taken on day 0 of AZD1222 vaccination. The chain has TRBV28 and TRBJ1-3; D remains ambiguous. The TCR comes from an adult in good health. CDR3 nucleotide sequence: TGTGCCAGCAGTTTTATCAGGAGCTCTGGAAACACCATATATTTT. Residues: CASSFIRSSGNTIYF.